This is a list of T cell receptor beta chains from one sample in a study of T-cell reconstitution after alpha-beta-depleted transplantation in children. Via MiXCR, TCRdb re-called the PCR reads, giving one row per CDR3 protein. The sample records 200,000 to 300,000 distinct CDR3 sequences, 20% to 30% being singletons. The material was PBMCs, mostly from graft donor cells, obtained 360 days after TCRalphabeta/CD19-depleted stem cell transplant. These receptor sequences come from a female patient younger than 10 who had a stem cell transplant for congenital amegakaryocytic thrombocytopenia, so the T cells may come from the graft donor. Both conserved end residues are part of each CDR3. D genes are given only for firm matches. The size entry is marked missing in some rows and otherwise reads once, few, many or a size class.

d_gene	v_gene	j_gene	abundance	len	CDR3aa	CDR3nt
TRBD1	TRBV5-1	TRBJ1-1	.	16	CASSAGQGALNTEAFF	TGCGCCAGCAGCGCAGGACAGGGGGCGTTGAACACTGAAGCTTTCTTT
.	TRBV20-1	TRBJ2-1	few	13	CSASSPLNNEQFF	TGCAGTGCTAGCAGCCCTCTCAACAATGAGCAGTTCTTC
TRBD2	TRBV4-2	TRBJ2-1	.	17	CASSQDGLAGEYNEQFF	TGTGCCAGCAGCCAAGACGGACTAGCGGGAGAGTACAATGAGCAGTTCTTC
TRBD1	TRBV7-2	TRBJ2-5	few	16	CASSLGHTGGRETQYF	TGTGCCAGCAGCTTAGGGCATACAGGGGGGAGGGAGACCCAGTACTTC
.	TRBV2	TRBJ2-1	.	13	CASSGRRDNEQFF	TGTGCCAGCAGTGGGCGGAGGGACAATGAGCAGTTCTTC
TRBD1	TRBV28	TRBJ1-5	.	17	CASEVTGGTEAGQPQHF	TGTGCCAGCGAAGTAACAGGGGGTACGGAGGCAGGCCAGCCCCAGCATTTT
TRBD1	TRBV4-2	TRBJ2-3	.	18	CASSHGVLGQTYTDTQYF	TGTGCCAGCAGCCATGGCGTGTTGGGACAGACATACACAGATACGCAGTATTTT
TRBD2	TRBV15	TRBJ2-3	.	19	CATSTPLPLAGGPTDTQYF	TGTGCCACCAGCACCCCCCTCCCGCTGGCGGGGGGACCCACAGATACGCAGTATTTT
.	TRBV24-1	TRBJ2-1	few	13	CATSDSGTFEQFF	TGTGCCACCAGTGATTCCGGGACATTTGAGCAGTTCTTC
TRBD1	TRBV20-1	TRBJ1-1	few	11	CSTKGATEAFF	TGCAGTACTAAGGGGGCCACTGAAGCTTTCTTT
.	TRBV30	TRBJ1-6	.	12	CAWSQEDSPLHF	TGTGCCTGGAGTCAGGAAGATTCACCCCTCCACTTT
TRBD1	TRBV5-5	TRBJ1-2	.	15	CASSPGQGANYGYTF	TGTGCCAGCAGTCCGGGACAGGGGGCTAACTATGGCTACACCTTC
TRBD2	TRBV12-3/TRBV12-4	TRBJ2-7	many	14	CASSLGTSWYEQYF	TGTGCCAGCAGTTTGGGGACTAGTTGGTACGAGCAGTACTTC
.	TRBV20-1	TRBJ1-3	.	14	CSARVDTSGNTIYF	TGCAGTGCTAGAGTCGACACCTCTGGAAACACCATATATTTT
TRBD1	TRBV13	TRBJ2-7	few	15	CASSKNRGRRYEQYF	TGTGCCAGCAGCAAGAACAGGGGGCGCCGGTACGAGCAGTACTTC
.	TRBV12-3/TRBV12-4	TRBJ1-5	few	13	CASKLGFNQPQHF	TGTGCCAGCAAATTGGGGTTCAATCAGCCCCAGCATTTT
.	TRBV25-1	TRBJ1-5	.	13	CASSALGSQPQHF	TGTGCCAGCAGTGCCCTAGGGTCCCAGCCCCAGCATTTT
TRBD2	TRBV13	TRBJ2-2	few	15	CASSIGLAGAGELFF	TGTGCCAGCAGCATAGGACTAGCGGGAGCCGGGGAGCTGTTTTTT
.	TRBV2	TRBJ2-5	.	12	CASKDRGETQYF	TGTGCCAGCAAAGACAGAGGGGAGACCCAGTACTTC
.	TRBV18	TRBJ1-2	.	11	CATIGRNGYTF	TGTGCCACTATCGGGAGGAATGGCTACACCTTC
.	TRBV27	TRBJ2-7	few	16	CASSPFTASSSYEQYF	TGTGCCAGCAGTCCTTTCACCGCTTCAAGCTCCTACGAGCAGTACTTC
TRBD2	TRBV7-8	TRBJ2-1	few	20	CASSLEGRGLQSDLYNEQFF	TGTGCCAGCAGCTTAGAAGGGAGGGGCCTCCAGTCGGATCTCTACAATGAGCAGTTCTTC
.	TRBV13	TRBJ2-1	.	9	CASSAEQFF	TGTGCCAGCAGCGCTGAGCAGTTCTTC
TRBD2	TRBV27	TRBJ2-1	.	15	CASSPAGLVVPEQFF	TGTGCCAGCAGTCCCGCCGGACTAGTCGTTCCTGAGCAGTTCTTC
.	TRBV5-1	TRBJ1-1	once	16	CASSPSVGGYYTEAFF	TGCGCCAGCAGCCCCTCCGTGGGGGGGTATTACACTGAAGCTTTCTTT
.	TRBV20-1	TRBJ2-1	.	17	CSARVWAGTRSYNEQFF	TGCAGTGCTAGAGTTTGGGCAGGGACCCGCTCCTACAATGAGCAGTTCTTC
.	TRBV20-1	TRBJ1-1	.	12	CSAAQGRTEAFF	TGCAGTGCCGCGCAGGGACGGACTGAAGCTTTCTTT
TRBD2	TRBV5-1	TRBJ2-3	.	15	CASSWNGLVTDTQYF	TGCGCCAGCAGCTGGAATGGACTAGTCACAGATACGCAGTATTTT